A selection of T cell receptor beta chains follows, all from one sample in a study of T-cell reconstitution after alpha-beta-depleted transplantation in children. TCRdb re-called the PCR reads through MiXCR, storing one row per CDR3 protein. This sample has 550,000 to 600,000 distinct CDR3 sequences; roughly 23% occur once, and the top ten carry less than 15%. Source: PBMCs, mostly from graft donor cells, taken 360 days after TCRalphabeta/CD19-depleted stem cell transplant. The receptors were sampled from a boy less than two years old who had a stem cell transplant for acute myeloid leukemia, so the T cells may come from the graft donor. Each CDR3 is given with its conserved first and last residue.

CDR3 protein | J gene | V gene
CASKGGNGYTF | TRBJ1-2 | TRBV6-5
CASIPAGGPYNEQFF | TRBJ2-1 | TRBV12-3/TRBV12-4
CASRERGNTGELFF | TRBJ2-2 | TRBV7-2
CASSSLGSWEQYF | TRBJ2-7 | TRBV6-5
CATSGGGRSGTEAFF | TRBJ1-1 | TRBV24-1
CASRMGQGASGYTF | TRBJ1-2 | TRBV27
CASGRRRETQYF | TRBJ2-5 | TRBV16
CASSYPGQGAYEQYF | TRBJ2-7 | TRBV12-3/TRBV12-4
CAISPGQGDTQYF | TRBJ2-3 | TRBV10-3
CSATSTGNTIYF | TRBJ1-3 | TRBV20-1
CASSLGMAYEQYF | TRBJ2-7 | TRBV5-6
CSARDTGNNQPQHF | TRBJ1-5 | TRBV20-1
CASSALSGGASTDTQYF | TRBJ2-3 | TRBV9
CASSDGLAGSIGGNTQYF | TRBJ2-3 | TRBV11-2
CASSPTELAKNIQYF | TRBJ2-4 | TRBV18
CASSFGWGTESTDTQYF | TRBJ2-3 | TRBV11-2
CSADRDTEAFF | TRBJ1-1 | TRBV20-1
CASSYSQIRASGANVLTF | TRBJ2-6 | TRBV6-5
CASSQGVGSPRF | TRBJ2-5 | TRBV4-1
CSADRGQGDTGELFF | TRBJ2-2 | TRBV20-1
CSSSFPGSDEQFF | TRBJ2-1 | TRBV12-3/TRBV12-4
CSAPADAYRGTQYF | TRBJ2-3 | TRBV20-1
CSVGTGARGYTF | TRBJ1-2 | TRBV29-1
CASSPPRAGANVLTF | TRBJ2-6 | TRBV11-2
CASSSGLNNSPLHF | TRBJ1-6 | TRBV5-1
CASSGDNEQFF | TRBJ2-1 | TRBV9
CASSLGWGRGLRDTQYF | TRBJ2-3 | TRBV7-2
CASSLASSNQPQHF | TRBJ1-5 | TRBV12-3/TRBV12-4
CASSLRYSGEETQYF | TRBJ2-5 | TRBV12-3/TRBV12-4
CSIGQGTEAFF | TRBJ1-1 | TRBV29-1
CSVEDRRTGDEKLFF | TRBJ1-4 | TRBV29-1
CASSQGRGGMYEQFF | TRBJ2-1 | TRBV3-1
CSVLQGQGTGELFF | TRBJ2-2 | TRBV29-1
CSASSGPADGTDTQYF | TRBJ2-3 | TRBV20-1
CASSSNRDLSYNEQFF | TRBJ2-1 | TRBV6-5
CATQGRQALSNQPQHF | TRBJ1-5 | TRBV24-1
CASSYGGGRYEQFF | TRBJ2-1 | TRBV6-2/TRBV6-3
CASSLSGSDWGTEAFF | TRBJ1-1 | TRBV12-3/TRBV12-4
CSVGQVGSYNEQFF | TRBJ2-1 | TRBV29-1